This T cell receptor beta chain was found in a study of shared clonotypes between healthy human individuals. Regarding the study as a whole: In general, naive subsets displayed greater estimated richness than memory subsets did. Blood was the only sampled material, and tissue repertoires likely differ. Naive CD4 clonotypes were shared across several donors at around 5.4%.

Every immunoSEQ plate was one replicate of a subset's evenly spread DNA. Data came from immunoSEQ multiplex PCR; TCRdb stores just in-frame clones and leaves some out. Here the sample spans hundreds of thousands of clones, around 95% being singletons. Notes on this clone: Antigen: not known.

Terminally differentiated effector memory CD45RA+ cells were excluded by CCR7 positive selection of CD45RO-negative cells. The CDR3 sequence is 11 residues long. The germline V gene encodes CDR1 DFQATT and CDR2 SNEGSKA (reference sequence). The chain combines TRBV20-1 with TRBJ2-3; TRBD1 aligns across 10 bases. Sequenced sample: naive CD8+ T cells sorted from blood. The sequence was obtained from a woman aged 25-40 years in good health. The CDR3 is CRGTGEDTQYF. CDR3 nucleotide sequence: TGCAGGGGGACAGGGGAGGATACGCAGTATTTT.